The 2 T cell receptor beta chains below were found in one sample sequenced in a study of identical twins. TCRdb processed the 5' RACE reads anew with MiXCR; each CDR3 protein has one entry. The data contain roughly 720,000 distinct CDR3 sequences, 18% of them singletons. These data were also reused for a study on T cells expressing NK-cell markers.

The sequencing input was PBMCs. The receptors derive from a woman aged 18 to 35 in good health.

This clonotype turned up a few times. The chain employs TRBV7-9 and TRBJ2-2; a possible D gene is TRBD2 (6 bases). Looked up from germline, CDR1 is SEHNR and CDR2 is FQNEAQ (reference sequence). CDR3 length: 14 residues. V shed 4 bases and J shed 9 bases, with 15 bases lying between them. CDR3 bases: TGTGCCAGCAGCTCCGCAGGTCGGGAGTGGGAGCTGTTTTTT. This sequence encodes CASSSAGREWELFF.

Many counts were recorded for this clonotype. CDR3 sequence: CSATHGTGGPWQYF. The CDR3 DNA sequence: TGCAGTGCCACTCACGGGACAGGTGGGCCTTGGCAGTACTTC. The rearrangement uses TRBV20-1 and TRBJ2-7; 8 bases line up with TRBD1. CDR3 length: 14 residues. The V gene end was trimmed by 6 bases and the J gene end by 9 bases; junction bases not matched to a gene: 16. Germline values: CDR1 DFQATT, CDR2 SNEGSKA (reference sequence).